This T cell receptor (beta chain) was identified during a study of blood T cell repertoires in COVID-19. Study context: Sites across the United States, Italy and Spain contributed samples from acute and convalescent COVID-19. Sources were T cells, B-cell-depleted T cells, or PBMCs; the material itself was cDNA or gDNA.

Under the authors' procedure: Cell counts per sample came from amplifying reference gene primers. The data were produced by immunoSEQ multiplex PCR, yet TCRdb's version contains in-frame clones alone and is incomplete. V, J and clone size derive from that table, while D and trimming were established from the DNA sequence. This sample has some 160,000 clones, with approximately 84% found just once. The germline V gene has CDR1 SGHRS and CDR2 YFSETQ. This CDR3 has 13 residues. V gave up 4 bases and J gave up 3 bases, with 7 bases separating them. The TCR comes from an elderly woman with acute or convalescent COVID-19. The V and J genes are TRBV5-1 and TRBJ2-2; no clear D gene. The sample taken for sequencing was peripheral blood. This CDR3 reads CASSLRDTGELFF. DNA for the CDR3: TGCGCCAGCAGCCTCCGGGACACCGGGGAGCTGTTTTTT.